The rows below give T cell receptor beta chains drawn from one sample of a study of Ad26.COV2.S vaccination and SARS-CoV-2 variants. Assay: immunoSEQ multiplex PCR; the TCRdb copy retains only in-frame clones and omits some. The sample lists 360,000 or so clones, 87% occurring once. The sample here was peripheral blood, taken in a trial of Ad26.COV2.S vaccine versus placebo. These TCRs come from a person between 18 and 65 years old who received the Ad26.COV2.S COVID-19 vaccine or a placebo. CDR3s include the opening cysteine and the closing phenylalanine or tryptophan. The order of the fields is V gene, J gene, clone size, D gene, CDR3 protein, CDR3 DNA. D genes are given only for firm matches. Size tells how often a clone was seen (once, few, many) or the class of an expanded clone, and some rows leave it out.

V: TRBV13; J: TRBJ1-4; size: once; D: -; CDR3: CASSLGGGNEKLFF; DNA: TGTGCCAGCAGCTTGGGTGGGGGAAATGAAAAACTGTTTTTT
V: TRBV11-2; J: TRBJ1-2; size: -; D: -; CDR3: CASSIGGVGNYGYTF; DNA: TGTGCCAGCAGCATAGGGGGGGTAGGGAACTATGGCTACACCTTC
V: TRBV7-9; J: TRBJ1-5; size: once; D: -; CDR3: CASSLGGLVNQPQHF; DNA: TGTGCCAGCAGCTTAGGTGGGTTGGTCAATCAGCCCCAGCATTTT
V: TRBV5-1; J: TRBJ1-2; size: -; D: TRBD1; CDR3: CASSSRPGTGDSYTF; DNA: TGCGCCAGCAGCTCCAGACCCGGGACAGGGGACAGCTACACCTTC
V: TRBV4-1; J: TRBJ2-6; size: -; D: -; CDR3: CASSRIPTIRGFPISGANVLTF; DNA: TGCGCCAGCAGCCGAATTCCAACGATAAGGGGCTTCCCTATCTCTGGGGCCAACGTCCTGACTTTC
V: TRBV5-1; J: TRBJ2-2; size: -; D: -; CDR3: CASSLLPNTGELFF; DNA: TGCGCCAGCAGCTTGCTACCGAACACCGGGGAGCTGTTTTTT
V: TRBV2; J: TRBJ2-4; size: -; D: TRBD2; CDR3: CASRLTSGGAQNIQYF; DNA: TGTGCCAGCAGGCTTACTAGCGGGGGGGCCCAAAACATTCAGTACTTC
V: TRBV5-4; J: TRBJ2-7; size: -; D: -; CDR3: CASSWGAGSSYEQYF; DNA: TGTGCCAGCAGCTGGGGGGCGGGAAGCTCCTACGAGCAGTACTTC
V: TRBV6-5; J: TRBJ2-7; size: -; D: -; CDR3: CASTTGTIRSEQYF; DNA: TGTGCCAGCACCACCGGGACAATTCGCAGCGAGCAGTACTTC
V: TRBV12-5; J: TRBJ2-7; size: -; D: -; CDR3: CASGLVGGISYEQYF; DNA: TGTGCTAGTGGTTTGGTAGGTGGAATCTCCTACGAGCAGTACTTC
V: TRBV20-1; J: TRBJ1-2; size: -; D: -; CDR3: CSAKEFYGYTF; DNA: TGCAGTGCCAAGGAATTTTATGGCTACACCTTC
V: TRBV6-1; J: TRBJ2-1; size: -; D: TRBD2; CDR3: CASSAQLFGTSRNEQFF; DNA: TGTGCCAGCAGTGCGCAACTCTTCGGGACTAGTAGGAATGAGCAGTTCTTC
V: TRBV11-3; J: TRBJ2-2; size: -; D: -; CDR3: CASSREGTGELFF; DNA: TGTGCCAGCAGCCGTGAGGGGACCGGGGAGCTGTTTTTT
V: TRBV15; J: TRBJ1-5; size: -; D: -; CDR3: CATSRDPGQPQHF; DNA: TGTGCCACCAGCAGAGATCCTGGACAGCCCCAGCATTTT
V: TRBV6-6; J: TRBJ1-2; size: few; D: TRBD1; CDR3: CASETGSYGYTF; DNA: TGTGCCAGCGAGACAGGGAGCTATGGCTACACCTTC
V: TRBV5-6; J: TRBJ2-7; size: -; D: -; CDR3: CASSPGHPYEQYF; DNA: TGTGCCAGCAGTCCGGGACACCCCTACGAGCAGTACTTC
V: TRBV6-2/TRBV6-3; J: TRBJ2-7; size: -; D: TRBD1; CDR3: CASSDGATGGYEQYF; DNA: TGTGCCAGCAGTGACGGGGCGACAGGGGGCTACGAGCAGTACTTC
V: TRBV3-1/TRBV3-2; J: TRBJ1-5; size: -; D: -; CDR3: CASSQGSENQPQHF; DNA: TGTGCCAGCAGCCAAGGTTCAGAAAATCAGCCCCAGCATTTT
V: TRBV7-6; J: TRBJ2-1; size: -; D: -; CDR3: CASSLGGVQNEQFF; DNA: TGTGCCAGCAGCTTAGGCGGGGTTCAGAATGAGCAGTTCTTC
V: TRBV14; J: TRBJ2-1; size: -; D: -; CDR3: CASSQGVPGGEQFF; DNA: TGTGCCAGCAGCCAGGGAGTACCCGGAGGTGAGCAGTTCTTC
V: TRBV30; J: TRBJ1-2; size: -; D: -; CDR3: CAWSWGNYGYTF; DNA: TGTGCCTGGAGTTGGGGCAACTATGGCTACACCTTC
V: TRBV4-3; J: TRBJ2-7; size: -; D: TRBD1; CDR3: CASSRTGLGEQYF; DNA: TGCGCCAGCAGCCGGACAGGGCTGGGGGAGCAGTACTTC
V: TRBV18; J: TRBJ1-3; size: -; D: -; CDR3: CASSLNSGNTIYF; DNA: TGTGCCAGCTCCCTGAACTCTGGAAACACCATATATTTT
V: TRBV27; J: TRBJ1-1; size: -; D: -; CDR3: CASSLSKNTEAFF; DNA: TGTGCCAGCAGTTTATCGAAGAACACTGAAGCTTTCTTT
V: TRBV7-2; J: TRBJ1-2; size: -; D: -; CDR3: CASSLPGGDYGYTF; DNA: TGTGCCAGCAGCTTACCCGGGGGCGACTATGGCTACACCTTC
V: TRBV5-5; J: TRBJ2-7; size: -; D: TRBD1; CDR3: CASSLDPGGSYEQYF; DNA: TGTGCCAGCAGCTTGGATCCAGGGGGATCCTACGAGCAGTACTTC
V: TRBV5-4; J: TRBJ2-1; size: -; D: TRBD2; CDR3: CASSRQLAALAEQFF; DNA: TGTGCCAGCAGCCGCCAACTAGCGGCCCTGGCTGAGCAGTTCTTC
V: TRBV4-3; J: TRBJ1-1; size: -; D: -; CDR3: CASSQVLNTEAFF; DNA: TGCGCCAGCAGCCAAGTGTTGAACACTGAAGCTTTCTTT
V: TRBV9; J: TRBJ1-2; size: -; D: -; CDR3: CASSPAGIYGYTF; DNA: TGTGCCAGCAGCCCCGCCGGGATCTATGGCTACACCTTC
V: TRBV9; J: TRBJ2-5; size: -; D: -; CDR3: CASSVGTPYQETQYF; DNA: TGTGCCAGCAGCGTTGGGACACCTTACCAAGAGACCCAGTACTTC
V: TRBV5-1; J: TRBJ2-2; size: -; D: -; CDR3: CASSWMVTGELFF; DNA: TGCGCCAGCAGCTGGATGGTAACCGGGGAGCTGTTTTTT
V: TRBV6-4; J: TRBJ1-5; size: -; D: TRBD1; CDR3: CASSEDRGQPQHF; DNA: TGTGCCAGCAGTGAAGACAGGGGGCAGCCCCAGCATTTT
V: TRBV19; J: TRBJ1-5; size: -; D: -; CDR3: CASSIPTDSDQPQHF; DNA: TGTGCCAGTAGTATACCGACAGATTCGGATCAGCCCCAGCATTTT
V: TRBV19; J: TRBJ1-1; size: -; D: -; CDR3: CASRTLIVSTEAFF; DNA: TGTGCCAGTAGGACCCTGATCGTGAGCACTGAAGCTTTCTTT
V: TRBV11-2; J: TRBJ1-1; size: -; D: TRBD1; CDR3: CASSMPDRAPEAFF; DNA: TGTGCCAGCAGCATGCCGGACAGGGCCCCTGAAGCTTTCTTT
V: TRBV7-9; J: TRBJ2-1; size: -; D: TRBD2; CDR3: CASSSPQRGGSYNEQFF; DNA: TGTGCCAGCAGCTCCCCTCAGCGGGGGGGGTCCTACAATGAGCAGTTCTTC
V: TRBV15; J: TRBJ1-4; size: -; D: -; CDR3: CATSRGGLGEKLFF; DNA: TGTGCCACCAGCAGGGGGGGCCTTGGGGAAAAACTGTTTTTT
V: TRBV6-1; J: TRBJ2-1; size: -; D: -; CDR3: CASTRTLSNEQFF; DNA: TGTGCCAGCACCAGAACCCTATCAAATGAGCAGTTCTTC
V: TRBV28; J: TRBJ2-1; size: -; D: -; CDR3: CASSPNRCEEFF; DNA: TGTGCCAGCAGTCCCAACAGGTGTGAGGAATTCTTC
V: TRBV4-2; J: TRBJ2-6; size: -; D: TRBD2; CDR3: CASSQDAGAGANVLTF; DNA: TGTGCCAGCAGCCAAGATGCGGGGGCTGGGGCCAACGTCCTGACTTTC
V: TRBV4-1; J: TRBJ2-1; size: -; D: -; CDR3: CASSQGFRDGSRGGQFF; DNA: TGCGCCAGCAGCCAAGGTTTCAGAGACGGTTCCCGTGGGGGGCAGTTCTTC
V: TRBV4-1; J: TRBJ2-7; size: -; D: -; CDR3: CASSQEGVAYEQYF; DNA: TGCGCCAGCAGCCAAGAGGGGGTAGCCTACGAGCAGTACTTC
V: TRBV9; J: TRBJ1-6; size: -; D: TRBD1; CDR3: CASSHRDRDSPLHF; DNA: TGTGCCAGCAGCCACCGGGACAGAGATTCACCCCTCCACTTT
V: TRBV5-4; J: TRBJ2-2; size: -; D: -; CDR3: CASSPTRGVTGELFF; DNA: TGTGCCAGCAGCCCGACAAGGGGGGTCACCGGGGAGCTGTTTTTT
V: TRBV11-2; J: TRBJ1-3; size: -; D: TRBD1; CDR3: CASSLSGGGTGSGNTIYF; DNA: TGTGCCAGCAGCTTAAGCGGGGGGGGGACAGGCTCTGGAAACACCATATATTTT
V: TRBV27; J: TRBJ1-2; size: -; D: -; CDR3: CASSSAGPQTGGYTF; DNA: TGTGCCAGCAGTTCGGCGGGACCCCAAACGGGGGGCTACACCTTC
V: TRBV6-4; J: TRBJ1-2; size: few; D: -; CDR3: CASSDGRGARGYTF; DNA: TGTGCCAGCAGTGACGGCAGGGGCGCTCGTGGCTACACCTTC
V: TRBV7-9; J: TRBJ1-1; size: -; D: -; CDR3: CASSWRGTEAFF; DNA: TGTGCCAGCAGCTGGAGGGGCACTGAAGCTTTCTTT
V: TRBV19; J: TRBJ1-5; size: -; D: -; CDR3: CASRPPGGNQPQHF; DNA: TGTGCCAGTAGGCCACCGGGGGGCAATCAGCCCCAGCATTTT
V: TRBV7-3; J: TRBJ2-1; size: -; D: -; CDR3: CASSLLRGSYNEQFF; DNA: TGTGCCAGCAGCTTACTACGGGGCTCTTACAATGAGCAGTTCTTC
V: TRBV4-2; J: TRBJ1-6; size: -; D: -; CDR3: CASSQESNPNSPLHF; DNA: TGTGCCAGCAGCCAAGAGAGTAATCCGAATTCACCCCTCCACTTT
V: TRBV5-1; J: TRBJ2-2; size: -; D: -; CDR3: CASNQNTGELFF; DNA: TGCGCCAGTAACCAAAACACCGGGGAGCTGTTTTTT
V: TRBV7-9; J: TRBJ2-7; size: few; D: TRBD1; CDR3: CASSRQDRVYEQYF; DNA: TGTGCCAGCAGTCGCCAGGACAGGGTCTACGAGCAGTACTTC
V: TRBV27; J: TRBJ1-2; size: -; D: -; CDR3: CASSLGGGYGYTF; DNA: TGTGCCAGCAGTTTAGGAGGGGGCTATGGCTACACCTTC
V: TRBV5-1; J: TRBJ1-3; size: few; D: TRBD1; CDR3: CASSLGTQGSAGNTIYF; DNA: TGCGCCAGCAGCTTGGGTACACAGGGGTCTGCTGGAAACACCATATATTTT
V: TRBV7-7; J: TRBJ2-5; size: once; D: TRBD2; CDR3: CASSLGLAGVQETQYF; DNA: TGTGCTAGCAGCTTAGGACTAGCGGGGGTCCAAGAGACCCAGTACTTC
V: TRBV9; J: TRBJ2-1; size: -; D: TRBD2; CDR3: CASSVGAGVNEQFF; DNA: TGTGCCAGCAGCGTAGGAGCGGGGGTCAATGAGCAGTTCTTC
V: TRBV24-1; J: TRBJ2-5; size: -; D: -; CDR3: CATSALNQETQYF; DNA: TGTGCCACCAGTGCCCTAAACCAAGAGACCCAGTACTTC
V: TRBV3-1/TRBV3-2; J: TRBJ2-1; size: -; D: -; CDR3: CASSPHRYEQFF; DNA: TGTGCCAGCAGCCCGCACAGATATGAGCAGTTCTTC
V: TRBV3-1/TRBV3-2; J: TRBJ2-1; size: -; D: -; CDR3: CASSQMTSLDEQFF; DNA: TGTGCCAGCAGCCAGATGACCTCCCTGGATGAGCAGTTCTTC